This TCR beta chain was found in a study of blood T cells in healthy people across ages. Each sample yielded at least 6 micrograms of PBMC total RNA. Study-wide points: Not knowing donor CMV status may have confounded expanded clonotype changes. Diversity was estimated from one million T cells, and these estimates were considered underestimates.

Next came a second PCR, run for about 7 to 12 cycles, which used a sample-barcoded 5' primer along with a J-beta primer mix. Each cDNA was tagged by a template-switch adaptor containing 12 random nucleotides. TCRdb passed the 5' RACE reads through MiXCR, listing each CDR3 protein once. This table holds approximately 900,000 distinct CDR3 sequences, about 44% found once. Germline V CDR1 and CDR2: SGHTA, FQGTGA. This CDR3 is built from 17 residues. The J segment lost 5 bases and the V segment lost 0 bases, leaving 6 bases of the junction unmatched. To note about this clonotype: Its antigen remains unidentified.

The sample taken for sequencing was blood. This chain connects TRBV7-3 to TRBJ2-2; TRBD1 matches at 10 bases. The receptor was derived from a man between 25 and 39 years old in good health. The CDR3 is CASSLTRDRGLTGELFF. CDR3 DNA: TGTGCCAGCAGCTTAACCCGGGACAGGGGATTGACCGGGGAGCTGTTTTTT.